Sequencing of this T cell receptor (beta chain) was carried out in a study of graft-versus-host responses after intestinal transplantation. Study observations and caveats: Graft-donor T cell macrochimerism in patients accompanied high graft-versus-host to host-versus-graft clonal ratios in allografts.

The length of the CDR3 is 15 residues. V trimming: 6 bases; J trimming: 0 bases; junction bases outside the gene matches: 6. The V gene's germline CDR1 is MNHEY and CDR2 SVGAGI. Measured with immunoSEQ multiplex PCR; TCRdb has only the in-frame clones, and not every one. Of about 6,900 clones listed, just under 25% are singletons. By proportion, this clone is medium-sized (0.01 to 0.1%). The material sequenced was alloreactive CD4+ T cells from a mixed lymphocyte reaction culture, taken before transplantation. Subset of the sample: CFSE-low proliferating T cells sorted from roughly six-day pre-transplant mixed lymphocyte reaction (GvH or HvG direction). The V and J genes are TRBV6-5 and TRBJ1-2, with 8 bases aligning to TRBD1. The TCR originated in a human patient who was an organ donor for intestinal transplantation. The CDR3 DNA reads TGTGCCAGCAGCCCGACAGGGGTTCCTAACTATGGCTACACCTTC. This encodes CASSPTGVPNYGYTF.